The 28 T cell receptor beta chains presented below share a single source sample, sequenced in a study of cytomegalovirus exposure and HLA in healthy donors. TCRdb keeps only in-frame clones here, not all; method: immunoSEQ multiplex PCR. Among about 56,000 clones listed, roughly 92% were seen once. Input material: PBMCs. The receptors were gathered from a man aged 18 to 30 in good health and CMV-seronegative.

The V gene is TRBV6-1, the J gene TRBJ2-1; D ambiguous. The CDR3 sequence is 16 residues long. Germline V CDR1 and CDR2: MNHNS, SASEGT. The V end was cut by 3 bases, the J end by 3 bases, with 15 bases between. CDR3: CASSDRLRVVYNEQFF. CDR3 nucleotide sequence: TGTGCCAGCAGTGATAGGTTACGGGTGGTCTACAATGAGCAGTTCTTC.

The chain combines TRBV7-2 with TRBJ2-1; 9 bases align to TRBD2. Germline CDR1 reads SGHTA; CDR2 reads FQGNSA. CDR3 size: 16 residues. Trimming cost V 7 bases and J 4 bases; bases outside gene matches: 11. CDR3 sequence (DNA): TGTGCCAGCATCACTACCGGGACTAGCCTTTACAATGAGCAGTTCTTC. Protein sequence: CASITTGTSLYNEQFF.

This chain joins TRBV7-9 and TRBJ1-2; no clear D. Trimming removed 1 base from V and 2 bases from J, with 8 bases in between. This CDR3 contains 14 residues. CDR1 is SEHNR and CDR2 is FQNEAQ in the germline V gene (reference sequence). The CDR3 is CASSLEGGNYGYTF. CDR3 bases: TGTGCCAGCAGCTTAGAGGGAGGGAACTATGGCTACACCTTC.

This chain uses TRBV9 with TRBJ2-3; D is perhaps TRBD2 (6 bases). The CDR3 sequence is 20 residues long. V shed 0 bases and J shed 0 bases, with 23 bases lying between them. CDR1 and CDR2 from the germline V gene are SGDLS and YYNGEE. CDR3 sequence: CASSVDIFHPSGRSTDTQYF. Written as DNA, the CDR3 is TGTGCCAGCAGCGTAGATATTTTTCACCCGAGCGGGCGGAGCACAGATACGCAGTATTTT.

This clone was detected only a few times. This rearrangement joins TRBV2 to TRBJ1-4; D is unresolved. CDR3 length: 12 amino acids. Germline values: CDR1 SNHLY, CDR2 FYNNEI. V was clipped by 8 bases and J by 4 bases, with 8 bases between them. The CDR3 region has the DNA TGTGCCAGCGGCCAGAATAATGAAAAACTGTTTTTT. It yields the protein CASGQNNEKLFF.

The chain carries TRBV11-2 and TRBJ1-1, with 8 nucleotides matching TRBD1. Looked up from germline, CDR1 is SGHAT and CDR2 is FQNNGV. J lost 3 bases, V lost 1 base, and 4 bases had no gene match. This CDR3 spans 15 amino acids. CDR3: CASSLAHRGDTEAFF. Here the CDR3 DNA reads TGTGCCAGCAGCTTAGCCCACAGGGGGGACACTGAAGCTTTCTTT.

The chain uses TRBV19 and TRBJ1-5; the D gene is possibly TRBD1 (6 bases). Deletions cut 6 bases from V and 6 bases from J, with 21 bases between. Germline CDR1 LNHDA, CDR2 SQIVND (reference sequence). CDR3 length: 16 amino acids. The CDR3 is CASSPAARGNGQPQHF. CDR3 DNA sequence: TGTGCCAGTAGCCCGGCAGCAAGGGGGAATGGTCAGCCCCAGCATTTT.

This chain joins TRBV7-6 and TRBJ1-3; TRBD1 is a possible D gene (5 bases). Per the germline V gene, CDR1 is SGHVS and CDR2 is FNYEAQ. The CDR3 contains 15 residues. The V and J ends lost 4 bases and 4 bases respectively, with 14 bases between them. CDR3 sequence reads: CASSYDRPPGNTIYF. The CDR3 region has the DNA TGTGCCAGCAGCTACGACAGACCTCCAGGAAACACCATATATTTT.

The rearrangement uses TRBV5-1 and TRBJ2-3; 9 bases agree with TRBD2. This CDR3 region has 16 residues. The germline CDR1 and CDR2 sequences are SGHRS and YFSETQ. The V segment lost 0 bases and the J segment 3 bases; nucleotides outside the gene matches: 5. The CDR3 region is CASSLESSGRTDTQYF. As DNA, the CDR3 is TGCGCCAGCAGCTTGGAGAGTAGCGGGAGAACAGATACGCAGTATTTT.

This rearrangement joins TRBV11-2 to TRBJ2-7; 8 nucleotides align to TRBD1. Germline CDR1 is SGHAT and CDR2 is FQNNGV. V shed 0 bases, J shed 0 bases, and the junction held 7 bases outside the gene matches. The CDR3 is 17 residues long. CDR3: CASSLDRTGFFSYEQYF. Here the CDR3 DNA reads TGTGCCAGCAGCTTAGATCGGACAGGGTTTTTCTCCTACGAGCAGTACTTC.

This chain joins TRBV19 and TRBJ2-7, with TRBD1 identical over 9 bases. The V and J ends lost 5 bases and 5 bases, in that order; junction bases with no gene match: 10. Germline V gene data show CDR1 as LNHDA and CDR2 as SQIVND (reference sequence). The CDR3 spans 15 residues. In DNA, the CDR3 is TGTGCCAGTAGTCCAGACAGGGGGATCAGGAACGAGCAGTACTTC. Protein product: CASSPDRGIRNEQYF.

The genes are TRBV15 and TRBJ1-2; 7 nucleotides line up with TRBD1. The CDR3 covers 15 residues. In germline, CDR1 is LNHNV, CDR2 YYDKDF (reference sequence). Germline trimming cut 3 bases from V and 7 bases from J; bases unmatched to any gene: 11. CDR3 in DNA: TGTGCCACCAGCAGCCTCGGGACAGACGTAGGTGGCTACACCTTC. As protein: CATSSLGTDVGGYTF.

V usage is TRBV5-4 and J usage is TRBJ2-1, with 8 bases fitting TRBD2. The CDR3 loop spans 16 amino acids. Germline V lookup: CDR1 SGHNT, CDR2 YYREEE (reference sequence). Trimming took 4 bases from V and 4 from J; bases not matched to a gene: 10. The CDR3 sequence: CASSALAGRAYNEQFF. The CDR3 bases are TGTGCCAGCAGCGCCTTAGCGGGGAGGGCTTACAATGAGCAGTTCTTC. The full variable domain, its missing parts supplied by reference TRBV5-4 and TRBJ2-1, is ETGVTQSPTHLIKTRGQQVTLRCSSQSGHNTVSWYQQALGQGPQFIFQYYREEENGRGNFPPRFSGLQFPNYSSELNVNALELDDSALYLCASSALAGRAYNEQFFGPGTRLTVL.

The chain employs TRBV4-3 and TRBJ2-2; D perhaps matches TRBD2 (6 bases). CDR1 LGHNA and CDR2 YSLEER come from the germline V gene. V lost 1 base, J lost 6 bases, and 15 bases lay in between. The CDR3 runs to 16 residues. The CDR3 DNA is TGCGCCAGCAGCCAAGCGCGGCGGGACCTCCCCGGGGAGCTGTTTTTT. This gives the protein CASSQARRDLPGELFF.

This chain uses TRBV11-2 with TRBJ2-7; D is perhaps TRBD1 (5 bases). CDR1 SGHAT and CDR2 FQNNGV come from the germline V gene. The CDR3 has 13 amino acids. The V and J ends lost 5 bases and 7 bases respectively, with 15 bases between them. The CDR3 sequence is CASSPYQGGEQYF. CDR3 in DNA: TGTGCCAGCAGCCCCTATCAGGGTGGGGAGCAGTACTTC. Full variable domain (rest looked up from reference TRBV11-2 and TRBJ2-7): EAGVAQSPRYKIIEKRQSVAFWCNPISGHATLYWYQQILGQGPKLLIQFQNNGVVDDSQLPKDRFSAERLKGVDSTLKIQPAKLEDSAVYLCASSPYQGGEQYFGPGTRLTVT.

The rearrangement links TRBV7-6 to TRBJ2-7; 11 nucleotides agree with TRBD2. Germline V gene data show CDR1 as SGHVS and CDR2 as FNYEAQ. This CDR3 has 13 residues. Trimming removed 5 bases from V and 4 bases from J; junction bases left unmatched: 1. CDR3 in amino acids: CASSRTSGYEQYF. The DNA for the CDR3 is TGTGCCAGCAGCCGGACTAGCGGGTACGAGCAGTACTTC.

This clone was seen only once. The chain is built from TRBV5-5 and TRBJ2-7, with D hard to call. The CDR3 covers 14 residues. V was pared by 0 bases and J by 0 bases, with 7 bases between. Germline V gene sequence: CDR1 SGHKS, CDR2 YYEKEE (reference sequence). CDR3 sequence: CASSLEWSSYEQYF. CDR3 DNA sequence: TGTGCCAGCAGCTTGGAATGGAGCTCCTACGAGCAGTACTTC.

The chain carries TRBV9 and TRBJ2-2; the match to TRBD2 covers 8 bases. The CDR3 loop spans 14 amino acids. Germline V gives CDR1 SGDLS, CDR2 YYNGEE. Unmatched junction bases numbered 0, after V lost 0 bases and J lost 5 bases. The CDR3 sequence: CASSVVAGTGELFF. The CDR3 DNA is TGTGCCAGCAGCGTAGTAGCGGGAACCGGGGAGCTGTTTTTT. The full variable domain, rest sourced from reference TRBV9 and TRBJ2-2, is DSGVTQTPKHLITATGQRVTLRCSPRSGDLSVYWYQQSLDQGLQFLIQYYNGEERAKGNILERFSAQQFPDLHSELNLSSLELGDSALYFCASSVVAGTGELFFGEGSRLTVL.

V is TRBV19 and J is TRBJ1-5; possibly TRBD1 for D (5 bases). This CDR3 spans 15 amino acids. Germline loops: CDR1 LNHDA, CDR2 SQIVND (reference sequence). V lost 9 bases and J lost 1, with 16 bases in between. CDR3: CASQRQSESNQPQHF. CDR3 DNA sequence: TGTGCCAGCCAACGACAGTCCGAGAGCAATCAGCCCCAGCATTTT.

The rearrangement joins TRBV5-6 to TRBJ1-1, with TRBD1 matching 9 bases. J lost 1 base, V lost 1 base, and 2 bases had no gene match. The CDR3 is 15 amino acids. CDR1 is SGHDT, CDR2 YYEEEE, per germline. This CDR3 reads CASSLPGQGNTEAFF. The CDR3 DNA reads as TGTGCCAGCAGCTTGCCGGGACAGGGGAACACTGAAGCTTTCTTT.

The chain uses TRBV27 and TRBJ2-1; 10 bases are shared with TRBD2. V dropped 6 bases and J dropped 4; count of bases not matched to a gene: 3. CDR1 is MNHEY, CDR2 SMNVEV, per germline (reference sequence). The CDR3 is 14 residues long. CDR3 in DNA: TGTGCCAGCAGACTAGCGGGAACATACAATGAGCAGTTCTTC. Its translation is CASRLAGTYNEQFF.

The rearrangement joins TRBV27 to TRBJ2-1, with a weak D call TRBD1 (5 bases). Germline-derived CDR1 and CDR2 are MNHEY and SMNVEV (reference sequence). This CDR3 comprises 16 residues. V lost 2 bases and J lost 8, with 19 bases in between. The CDR3 bases are TGTGCCAGCAGTTTACCCTCTAGGAACCCCAGGGATGAGCAGTTCTTC. Its translation is CASSLPSRNPRDEQFF.

The rearrangement uses TRBV10-3 and TRBJ1-4; D unclear. Germline-derived CDR1 and CDR2 are ENHRY and SYGVKD. Trimming took 0 bases from V and 8 from J, leaving 10 bases between them. The CDR3 covers 14 residues. CDR3: CAISESVSSEKLFF. CDR3 sequence (DNA): TGTGCCATCAGTGAGTCGGTCAGTAGCGAAAAACTGTTTTTT.

This chain's CDR3 is CASSLVRGNTEAFF. The CDR3 coding sequence is TGTGCCAGCAGCTTGGTGAGAGGGAACACTGAAGCTTTCTTT. This chain links TRBV5-4 with TRBJ1-1; no clear D. Germline CDR1 SGHNT, CDR2 YYREEE (reference sequence). The CDR3 covers 14 residues. Trimming removed 0 bases from V and 1 base from J, with 7 bases in between.

This clone was recorded many times. The rearrangement uses TRBV5-1 and TRBJ2-7; 7 bases line up with TRBD1. The CDR3 length is 14 residues. Germline assignment: CDR1 SGHRS and CDR2 YFSETQ. J lost 2 bases, V lost 1 base, and 3 bases had no gene match. The CDR3 sequence is CASSLRDRAYEQYF. Written as DNA, the CDR3 is TGCGCCAGCAGCTTGAGGGACAGAGCCTACGAGCAGTACTTC.

The chain is built from TRBV10-2 and TRBJ1-1, with D perhaps TRBD1 (5 bases). Germline assignment: CDR1 WSHSY and CDR2 SAAADI. The CDR3 is 15 amino acids. The V and J ends lost 0 bases and 3 bases respectively, with 11 bases between them. CDR3 sequence: CASSESQGWYTEAFF. The CDR3 region has the DNA TGCGCCAGCAGTGAGTCTCAGGGATGGTACACTGAAGCTTTCTTT.

The rearrangement links TRBV11-1 to TRBJ2-5; TRBD1 matches at 9 bases. Germline CDR1 SGHAT, CDR2 FQDESV (reference sequence). Germline trimming cut 5 bases from V and 4 bases from J; bases unmatched to any gene: 5. The CDR3 runs 14 residues. CDR3 sequence (DNA): TGTGCCAGCAGCCTGGAGGGACAGGGAGAGACCCAGTACTTC. As protein: CASSLEGQGETQYF.

V is TRBV6-6 and J is TRBJ1-1; D not certain. Germline V gives CDR1 MNHNY, CDR2 SVGAGI (reference sequence). V shed 2 bases and J shed 1 base, with 11 bases lying between them. The CDR3 is made up of 15 amino acids. The CDR3 DNA sequence: TGTGCCAGCAGTTACCCGGTACAGAAGAACACTGAAGCTTTCTTT. Translated: CASSYPVQKNTEAFF.